These T cell receptor beta chains were read from a single sample in a study of radiotherapy plus CTLA-4 blockade in lung cancer. The method was immunoSEQ multiplex PCR; TCRdb's version includes in-frame clones alone and lacks a portion of them. The sample carries approximately 90,000 clones, 83% recorded once. The sequencing used peripheral blood, collected from a patient treated with radiotherapy plus ipilimumab. These receptors originate from a human donor with non-small cell lung cancer who had stable disease on radiotherapy plus ipilimumab. CDR3s include the opening cysteine and the closing phenylalanine or tryptophan. D genes are given only for firm matches. Clone size is not always given. Where it is, it says once, few, many or a class for expanded clones.

D,size,V,J,CDR3,DNA
TRBD2,NA,TRBV6-1,TRBJ2-7,CASSGLAGVGEQYF,TGTGCCAGTTCGGGACTAGCGGGAGTGGGGGAGCAGTACTTC
NA,NA,TRBV6-1,TRBJ1-1,CASSGSLNTEAFF,TGTGCCAGCAGCGGGTCTCTGAACACTGAAGCTTTCTTT
NA,NA,TRBV7-2,TRBJ1-4,CASSLDGRGEKLFF,TGTGCCAGCAGCTTAGACGGAAGGGGTGAAAAACTGTTTTTT
NA,NA,TRBV19,TRBJ1-5,CASSIEGKDNQPQHF,TGTGCCAGTAGTATTGAGGGGAAGGACAATCAGCCCCAGCATTTT
NA,NA,TRBV7-9,TRBJ1-2,CASSLDGRNGYTF,TGTGCCAGCAGCCTAGATGGGCGCAATGGCTACACCTTC
NA,NA,TRBV9,TRBJ2-5,CASSVGAGETQYF,TGTGCCAGCAGCGTAGGGGCTGGGGAGACCCAGTACTTC
NA,NA,TRBV30,TRBJ1-5,CAWSVWGARQAQPQHF,TGTGCCTGGAGTGTATGGGGCGCCCGGCAGGCTCAGCCCCAGCATTTT
NA,NA,TRBV2,TRBJ2-7,CASSEEVFGTYEQYF,TGTGCCAGCAGTGAGGAAGTATTCGGAACCTACGAGCAGTACTTC
TRBD2,NA,TRBV11-2,TRBJ2-3,CASSLDRSLAESTDTQYF,TGTGCCAGCAGCTTAGATAGATCGCTAGCGGAGAGCACAGATACGCAGTATTTT
NA,NA,TRBV7-7,TRBJ2-1,CASSLFRGGEQFF,TGTGCTAGCAGCTTATTCAGGGGAGGTGAGCAGTTCTTC
NA,NA,TRBV21-1,TRBJ2-5,CASSKDERGHQETQYF,TGTGCCAGCAGCAAAGACGAGCGGGGTCACCAAGAGACCCAGTACTTC
TRBD2,NA,TRBV6-1,TRBJ2-7,CASSEARSGGTYEQYF,TGTGCCAGCAGTGAGGCCCGCAGCGGGGGAACCTACGAGCAGTACTTC
NA,NA,TRBV19,TRBJ2-7,CARTDSYEQYF,TGTGCCAGGACGGACTCCTACGAGCAGTACTTC
TRBD1,NA,TRBV2,TRBJ1-2,CASRPTGQYGYTF,TGTGCCAGCAGACCGACAGGGCAATATGGCTACACCTTC
NA,NA,TRBV6-1,TRBJ2-7,CASSEGGGRGEQYF,TGTGCCAGCAGTGAAGGTGGGGGGCGAGGTGAGCAGTACTTC
NA,NA,TRBV28,TRBJ1-1,CASSLGMTAGGQAFF,TGTGCCAGCAGTTTAGGGATGACTGCGGGTGGTCAAGCTTTCTTT
NA,once,TRBV6-6,TRBJ1-1,CASSSLYAFF,TGTGCCAGCAGTTCCTTATACGCTTTCTTT
TRBD1,NA,TRBV19,TRBJ1-5,CASRGARTGGNNQPQHF,TGTGCCAGCCGAGGCGCCCGGACAGGGGGGAACAATCAGCCCCAGCATTTT
NA,NA,TRBV28,TRBJ1-1,CASRLLGTEAFF,TGTGCCAGCAGGCTCCTGGGTACTGAAGCTTTCTTT
NA,once,TRBV19,TRBJ2-2,CASTRGWGSNTGELFF,TGTGCCAGTACGCGCGGCTGGGGGTCGAACACCGGGGAGCTGTTTTTT
NA,NA,TRBV9,TRBJ2-1,CASSVGSGTYNEQFF,TGTGCCAGCAGCGTAGGTTCGGGGACCTACAATGAGCAGTTCTTC
TRBD1,NA,TRBV30,TRBJ1-5,CAWSQQGAGGRQPQHF,TGTGCCTGGAGTCAACAGGGGGCTGGAGGGCGGCAGCCCCAGCATTTT
NA,NA,TRBV9,TRBJ2-7,CASSVAPTPSYEQYF,TGTGCCAGCAGCGTAGCTCCGACGCCCTCCTACGAGCAGTACTTC
NA,NA,TRBV30,TRBJ1-1,CAWSVKTEAFF,TGTGCCTGGAGTGTAAAAACAGAGGCTTTCTTT
NA,NA,TRBV6-1,TRBJ1-2,CASLWGIDSNYGYTF,TGTGCCAGCCTCTGGGGCATAGACTCGAACTATGGCTACACCTTC
NA,NA,TRBV30,TRBJ1-6,CAWCVGGWDSPLHF,TGTGCCTGGTGTGTGGGGGGGTGGGATTCACCCCTCCACTTT
TRBD1,NA,TRBV2,TRBJ1-1,CASISDRAGPTEAFF,TGTGCCAGCATAAGTGACAGGGCGGGACCCACTGAAGCTTTCTTT
TRBD1,NA,TRBV6-1,TRBJ1-1,CASSADRGMRAFF,TGTGCCAGCAGTGCGGACAGGGGCATGCGGGCTTTCTTT
NA,NA,TRBV21-1,TRBJ1-2,CASSSDPTEEDGYTF,TGTGCCAGCAGCTCTGACCCAACTGAGGAGGATGGCTACACCTTC
NA,NA,TRBV10-3,TRBJ1-5,CAISESGSQPQHF,TGTGCCATCAGTGAGTCTGGAAGTCAGCCCCAGCATTTT
TRBD1,once,TRBV9,TRBJ1-4,CASSGRQGLNEKLFF,TGTGCCAGCAGCGGAAGACAGGGACTTAATGAAAAACTGTTTTTT
TRBD2,once,TRBV20-1,TRBJ2-3,CSARKGGRQYF,TGCAGTGCCCGGAAGGGCGGGAGGCAGTATTTT
NA,NA,TRBV13,TRBJ1-5,CASSSPILPVVNQPQHF,TGTGCCAGCAGCTCACCCATCCTACCGGTTGTTAATCAGCCCCAGCATTTT
NA,NA,TRBV27,TRBJ1-2,CASSLYTGQFFGYTF,TGTGCCAGCAGTTTATATACAGGACAGTTTTTTGGCTACACCTTC
NA,NA,TRBV7-7,TRBJ2-3,CASSLGGSGLSSTDTQYF,TGTGCCAGCAGCTTAGGAGGTAGCGGCTTATCTAGCACAGATACGCAGTATTTT
NA,NA,TRBV30,TRBJ2-1,CAWSELFIFNEQFF,TGTGCCTGGAGTGAGTTGTTTATATTCAATGAGCAGTTCTTC
TRBD2,few,TRBV9,TRBJ2-1,CASSLMTSGEQFF,TGTGCCAGCAGCCTGATGACTAGCGGTGAGCAGTTCTTC
NA,NA,TRBV15,TRBJ1-2,CATSRNEGCGKTYGYTF,TGTGCCACCAGCAGAAATGAAGGGTGTGGAAAGACCTATGGCTACACCTTC
NA,NA,TRBV28,TRBJ2-5,CASRSWETQYF,TGTGCCAGCAGATCCTGGGAGACCCAGTACTTC
NA,NA,TRBV12-5,TRBJ2-1,CASQAYNEQFF,TGTGCTAGTCAGGCCTACAATGAGCAGTTCTTC
TRBD1,NA,TRBV5-1,TRBJ2-5,CASSRTGEETQYF,TGCGCCAGCAGCAGAACAGGGGAAGAGACCCAGTACTTC
NA,NA,TRBV19,TRBJ2-3,CAASAGGLTDTQYF,TGTGCCGCCTCGGCAGGGGGGCTCACAGATACGCAGTATTTT